This T cell receptor beta chain was captured by sequencing in a study of blood T cells in healthy people across ages. RNA extraction gave at least 5.5 micrograms of total RNA per sample. With a J-beta primer mix and a sample-barcoded 5' primer, a second PCR ran roughly 6 to 12 cycles. TCRdb re-called the 5' RACE reads through MiXCR, storing one row per CDR3 protein. Here the sample spans 980,000 or so distinct CDR3 sequences, around 49% being singletons. Trimming cost V 5 bases and J 9 bases, with 17 bases left between them. The CDR3 consists of 13 residues. Germline CDR1 MDHEN, CDR2 SYDVKM. The sample was blood. V and J are TRBV28 and TRBJ2-7; perhaps TRBD2 as D (6 bases). The TCR comes from a man aged 25 to 40 in good health. For the CDR3, the DNA is TGTGCCAGCAGTGGGGACTGGGCAAATCCGCAGTACTTC. As protein: CASSGDWANPQYF.